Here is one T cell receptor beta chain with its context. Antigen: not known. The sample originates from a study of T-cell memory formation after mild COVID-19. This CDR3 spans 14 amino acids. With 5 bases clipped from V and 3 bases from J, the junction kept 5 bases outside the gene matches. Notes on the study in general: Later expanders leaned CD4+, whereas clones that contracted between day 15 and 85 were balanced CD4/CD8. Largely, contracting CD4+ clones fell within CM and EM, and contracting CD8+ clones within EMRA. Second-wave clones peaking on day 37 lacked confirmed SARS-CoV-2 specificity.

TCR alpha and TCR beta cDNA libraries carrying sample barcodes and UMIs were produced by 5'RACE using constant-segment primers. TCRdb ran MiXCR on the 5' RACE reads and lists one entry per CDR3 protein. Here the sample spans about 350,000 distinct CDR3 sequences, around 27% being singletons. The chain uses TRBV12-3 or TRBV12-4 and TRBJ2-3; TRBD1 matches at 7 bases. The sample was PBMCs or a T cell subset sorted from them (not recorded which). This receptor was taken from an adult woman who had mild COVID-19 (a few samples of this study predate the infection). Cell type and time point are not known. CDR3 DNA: TGTGCCAGCAGTGACAGGGCCCAAACAGATACGCAGTATTTT. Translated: CASSDRAQTDTQYF.